This TCR beta chain was documented in a study of T cells after yellow fever vaccination. Whole-study findings and limits: There was a possibility that FACS-sorted repertoires contained abundant clonotypes contaminating from the bulk population. Post-booster samples contained most primary-vaccination clones (more than 95% CD4, about 85% CD8). CD4 and CD8 compartments shared a small share of clonotypes.

The CDR3 sequence is 16 residues long. The V segment lost 0 bases and the J segment 7 bases; nucleotides outside the gene matches: 8. The germline V gene has CDR1 MNHEY and CDR2 SVGAGI. TCRdb called the 5' RACE reads again in MiXCR, with one record for every CDR3 protein. Of a few hundred thousand distinct CDR3 sequences in the sample, approximately 5.7% were seen once. This clonotype was counted many times. Antigen: not known. The sequence was collected from a man aged 25-40 years who received the YFV17D yellow fever vaccine. The V and J genes are TRBV6-5 and TRBJ2-1; 8 positions match TRBD2. The sample consisted of PBMCs, taken 5 days after the yellow fever booster vaccination. CDR3 DNA sequence: TGTGCCAGCAGTTACTCTTCGGGAGGGCCGGGGAATGAGCAGTTCTTC. Protein: CASSYSSGGPGNEQFF.